These 30 T cell receptor beta chains were all obtained from the same sample, sequenced in a study of cytomegalovirus exposure and HLA in healthy donors. This PCR relied on a set of 60 Vbeta primers and 13 Jbeta primers. Libraries were prepared by immunoSEQ multiplex PCR; TCRdb keeps only in-frame clonotypes and omits some of them. The sample yields 140,000 to 150,000 clones, approximately 80% seen once. The specimen sequenced was PBMCs. The source is a man aged 35 to 55 in good health and CMV-seropositive.

This clone came up a few times. The chain has TRBV10-3 and TRBJ1-2; weak D call: TRBD1 (5 bases). CDR3 length: 12 amino acids. The germline V gene has CDR1 ENHRY and CDR2 SYGVKD. V shed 3 bases and J shed 8 bases, with 10 bases lying between them. The CDR3 sequence: CAISEGQGGYTF. Written as DNA, the CDR3 is TGTGCCATCAGTGAAGGCCAGGGCGGCTACACCTTC.

This clone has more than one count but fewer than ten. The V and J genes are TRBV7-9 and TRBJ2-2; D is unclear. Trimming took off 4 bases at V and 3 bases at J, with 9 bases between the two ends. The CDR3 length is 14 residues. Germline V gives CDR1 SEHNR, CDR2 FQNEAQ (reference sequence). In DNA form, the CDR3 reads TGTGCCAGCAGCTCCGTTCCTCACACCGGGGAGCTGTTTTTT. Its protein is CASSSVPHTGELFF.

The genes are TRBV5-1 and TRBJ2-3; 8 bases fit TRBD2. From germline, CDR1 is SGHRS and CDR2 YFSETQ. V lost 6 bases to trimming and J lost 3 bases; unmatched junction nucleotides: 3. The CDR3 covers 13 residues. This CDR3 reads CASKAGGTDTQYF. CDR3 DNA: TGCGCCAGCAAGGCGGGAGGAACAGATACGCAGTATTTT. Looking up the rest from reference TRBV5-1 and TRBJ2-3 gives the full variable domain: KAGVTQTPRYLIKTRGQQVTLSCSPISGHRSVSWYQQTPGQGLQFLFEYFSETQRNKGNFPGRFSGRQFSNSRSEMNVSTLELGDSALYLCASKAGGTDTQYFGPGTRLTVL.

The chain uses TRBV7-2 and TRBJ2-7, with 10 bases lining up with TRBD2. Germline values: CDR1 SGHTA, CDR2 FQGNSA. The CDR3 sequence is 15 residues long. Trimming cost V 2 bases and J 2 bases; bases outside gene matches: 3. The CDR3 DNA sequence: TGTGCCAGCAGCTTAACTAGCGGGGCCGCCTACGAGCAGTACTTC. Amino acid sequence: CASSLTSGAAYEQYF.

The J gene is TRBJ1-1, the V gene TRBV11-1; TRBD1 aligns across 12 bases. The CDR3 covers 16 residues. With 1 base clipped from V and 5 bases from J, the junction kept 5 bases outside the gene matches. The germline V gene encodes CDR1 SGHAT and CDR2 FQDESV (reference sequence). The CDR3 sequence: CASSLGGQGARTEAFF. The CDR3 DNA sequence: TGTGCCAGCAGCTTAGGGGGACAGGGGGCCCGTACTGAAGCTTTCTTT. The full variable domain, its missing parts supplied by reference TRBV11-1 and TRBJ1-1, is EAEVAQSPRYKITEKSQAVAFWCDPISGHATLYWYRQILGQGPELLVQFQDESVVDDSQLPKDRFSAERLKGVDSTLKIQPAELGDSAMYLCASSLGGQGARTEAFFGQGTRLTVV.

The V and J genes are TRBV27 and TRBJ2-2; 7 bases are shared with TRBD2. Germline loops: CDR1 MNHEY, CDR2 SMNVEV (reference sequence). J was trimmed by 1 base and V by 6 bases; bases with no gene match: 8. The length of the CDR3 is 16 residues. CDR3 sequence: CASRAAGDLNTGELFF. CDR3 DNA: TGTGCCAGCAGAGCGGCGGGAGACCTGAACACCGGGGAGCTGTTTTTT.

The chain recombines TRBV29-1 with TRBJ1-1; a weak D match, TRBD1 (6 bases). The CDR3 spans 13 residues. The V end was cut by 7 bases, the J end by 2 bases, with 14 bases between. From germline, CDR1 is SQVTM and CDR2 ANQGSEA. The CDR3 nucleotides are TGCAGCGGTACACAGGGCCTCAACACTGAAGCTTTCTTT. This codes for CSGTQGLNTEAFF.

This clone came up a few times. The gene calls are TRBV18 and TRBJ1-5, with TRBD1 identical over 7 bases. J was trimmed by 6 bases and V by 6 bases; bases with no gene match: 11. This CDR3 is built from 15 residues. Per the germline V gene, CDR1 is KGHSH and CDR2 is LQKENI. The CDR3 sequence: CASSLGQESVQPQHF. The CDR3 coding sequence is TGTGCCAGCTCCCTCGGACAGGAATCAGTTCAGCCCCAGCATTTT.

The chain couples TRBV11-2 to TRBJ2-7; TRBD2 matches 8 bases. Trimming took 2 bases from V and 7 from J; bases not matched to a gene: 7. The CDR3 runs 14 residues. CDR1 is SGHAT and CDR2 is FQNNGV in the germline V gene. CDR3 DNA sequence: TGTGCCAGCAGCTTACCAGCGGGAGTGGGGGAGCAGTACTTC. Translation: CASSLPAGVGEQYF. The full variable domain, rest sourced from reference TRBV11-2 and TRBJ2-7, is EAGVAQSPRYKIIEKRQSVAFWCNPISGHATLYWYQQILGQGPKLLIQFQNNGVVDDSQLPKDRFSAERLKGVDSTLKIQPAKLEDSAVYLCASSLPAGVGEQYFGPGTRLTVT.

This sequence joins TRBV18 and TRBJ2-6; no definite D call. V was cut by 3 bases and J by 2 bases, with 11 bases left in between. The CDR3 loop spans 16 amino acids. CDR1 is KGHSH, CDR2 LQKENI, per germline. As DNA, the CDR3 is TGTGCCAGCTCACCTGGGCTTACGGCTGGGGCCAACGTCCTGACTTTC. It is translated as CASSPGLTAGANVLTF. Complete variable domain (other parts from reference TRBV18 and TRBJ2-6): NAGVMQNPRHLVRRRGQEARLRCSPMKGHSHVYWYRQLPEEGLKFMVYLQKENIIDESGMPKERFSAEFPKEGPSILRIQQVVRGDSAAYFCASSPGLTAGANVLTFGAGSRLTVL.

The chain recombines TRBV27 with TRBJ1-3; the D gene is possibly TRBD1 (6 bases). V gave up 6 bases and J gave up 4 bases, with 13 bases separating them. The CDR3 covers 14 residues. CDR1 is MNHEY and CDR2 is SMNVEV in the germline V gene (reference sequence). Here the CDR3 reads CASSGRGSGNTIYF. The CDR3 DNA reads as TGTGCCAGCAGCGGCAGGGGTTCCGGAAACACCATATATTTT.

Of note for this clone: The same CDR3 can be traced to other DNA sequences in this sample. In DNA, the CDR3 is TGCGCCAGCAGCCCGGGACTAGCGGGAGAGGGTGAGCAGTTCTTC. Its translation is CASSPGLAGEGEQFF. This sequence joins TRBV5-1 and TRBJ2-1; TRBD2 agrees at 14 bases. The V gene's germline CDR1 is SGHRS and CDR2 YFSETQ. This CDR3 has 15 residues. With V trimmed by 4 bases and J by 9 bases, 6 bases remained unmatched.

The CDR3: CASNTGEETQYF. The CDR3 DNA reads TGTGCCAGCAACACAGGGGAGGAGACCCAGTACTTC. This chain links TRBV7-9 with TRBJ2-5; 7 nucleotides line up with TRBD1. Unmatched junction bases numbered 4, after V lost 7 bases and J lost 5 bases. This CDR3 has 12 residues. CDR1 and CDR2 (germline): SEHNR, FQNEAQ (reference sequence).

The rearrangement links TRBV6-5 to TRBJ1-1; D is unclear. Germline loops: CDR1 MNHEY, CDR2 SVGAGI. V dropped 2 bases and J dropped 7 bases, with 8 bases sitting between them. The CDR3 extends over 12 amino acids. The CDR3 nucleotides read TGTGCCAGCAGTTACCGAGGACTTGAAGCTTTCTTT. This sequence encodes CASSYRGLEAFF.

This clone was detected only once. V and J are TRBV4-1 and TRBJ2-1; 7 nucleotides line up with TRBD2. Germline V lookup: CDR1 MGHRA, CDR2 YSYEKL. This CDR3 comprises 14 residues. Trimming at V came to 8 bases and at J to 4 bases, leaving 8 bases not matched to a gene. CDR3 DNA: TGCGCCAGCGCTGGGGCGGGAGTTTACAATGAGCAGTTCTTC. It is translated as CASAGAGVYNEQFF.

The V and J genes are TRBV5-1 and TRBJ2-4; 7 positions match TRBD1. Trimming took 3 bases from V and 8 from J; bases not matched to a gene: 11. The germline V gene has CDR1 SGHRS and CDR2 YFSETQ. This CDR3 region has 15 residues. CDR3 DNA sequence: TGCGCCAGCAGCTCCCAGGGGACAGCAGGGGACATTCAGTACTTC. Protein sequence: CASSSQGTAGDIQYF.

The chain is built from TRBV7-3 and TRBJ2-3; 10 bases align to TRBD2. Germline CDR1 is SGHTA and CDR2 is FQGTGA. Germline trimming cut 5 bases from V and 6 bases from J; bases unmatched to any gene: 8. The CDR3 spans 15 residues. CDR3 DNA sequence: TGTGCCAGCAGCGGGGGAGCGGGAGGGGCGGATACGCAGTATTTT. It specifies CASSGGAGGADTQYF. Full variable domain (rest looked up from reference TRBV7-3 and TRBJ2-3): GAGVSQTPSNKVTEKGKYVELRCDPISGHTALYWYRQSLGQGPEFLIYFQGTGAADDSGLPNDRFFAVRPEGSVSTLKIQRTERGDSAVYLCASSGGAGGADTQYFGPGTRLTVL.

The chain links TRBV28 to TRBJ2-7; 10 bases are a match to TRBD1. Trimming removed 10 bases from V and 4 bases from J; junction bases left unmatched: 10. This CDR3 has 14 amino acids. Germline V gene sequence: CDR1 MDHEN, CDR2 SYDVKM. This chain's CDR3 is CATHGTGVTYEQYF. DNA for the CDR3: TGTGCCACCCACGGGACAGGGGTAACATACGAGCAGTACTTC.

This clone is a singleton in its sample. The chain recombines TRBV5-1 with TRBJ2-3; D might be TRBD2 (6 bases). The CDR3 has 13 residues. V dropped 4 bases and J dropped 10 bases, with 16 bases sitting between them. Looked up from germline, CDR1 is SGHRS and CDR2 is YFSETQ. CDR3 amino acids: CASSLEYPGAQYF. The CDR3 nucleotides are TGCGCCAGCAGCCTCGAATACCCGGGGGCGCAGTATTTT.

The chain joins TRBV5-1 to TRBJ1-3; D may be TRBD1 (6 bases). The CDR3 loop spans 16 amino acids. Looked up from germline, CDR1 is SGHRS and CDR2 is YFSETQ. V was cut by 1 base and J by 4 bases, with 15 bases left in between. CDR3 in DNA: TGCGCCAGCAGCTTGACATTTGGGGGCTCGGGAAACACCATATATTTT. It specifies CASSLTFGGSGNTIYF.

The chain is built from TRBV5-6 and TRBJ2-5; 12 bases are a match to TRBD1. The J segment lost 5 bases and the V segment lost 4 bases, leaving 12 bases of the junction unmatched. Germline assignment: CDR1 SGHDT and CDR2 YYEEEE. The CDR3 runs to 17 residues. This CDR3 reads CASSDSGTGGGWETQYF. DNA of the CDR3: TGTGCCAGCAGCGATTCCGGGACAGGGGGCGGGTGGGAGACCCAGTACTTC.

For the CDR3, the DNA is TGTGCCAGCAGCCCTATGAGGGAAGCTTTCTTT. This codes for CASSPMREAFF. The rearrangement links TRBV28 to TRBJ1-1; D is uncertain. V was cut by 6 bases and J by 8 bases, with 10 bases left in between. Germline V gives CDR1 MDHEN, CDR2 SYDVKM. This CDR3 is 11 amino acids long.

This chain uses TRBV11-2 with TRBJ2-2; D is possibly TRBD2 (5 bases). The V end was cut by 1 base, the J end by 6 bases, with 15 bases between. Germline assignment: CDR1 SGHAT and CDR2 FQNNGV. The CDR3 extends over 16 amino acids. The CDR3 region has the DNA TGTGCCAGCAGCTTAGCTGGCGGGTTAATCGCCGGGGAGCTGTTTTTT. It yields the protein CASSLAGGLIAGELFF.

This clone has a single count. V is TRBV11-2 and J is TRBJ2-1; possibly TRBD1 for D (5 bases). CDR3 length equals 15 residues. Trimming stripped 0 bases from V and 9 bases from J, with 15 bases between. Per the germline V gene, CDR1 is SGHAT and CDR2 is FQNNGV. CDR3 DNA sequence: TGTGCCAGCAGCTTAGATCGTCTGTTGGACACTGAGCAGTTCTTC. It is translated as CASSLDRLLDTEQFF.

This clone showed up just once. J is TRBJ1-5 and V is TRBV19; D is perhaps TRBD1 (5 bases). V was clipped by 6 bases and J by 0 bases, with 12 bases between them. The CDR3 consists of 15 residues. Germline V gene sequence: CDR1 LNHDA, CDR2 SQIVND (reference sequence). CDR3 DNA: TGTGCCAGTAGCCCCGACAGTTATAGCAATCAGCCCCAGCATTTT. Encoded protein: CASSPDSYSNQPQHF. Combining the CDR3 with reference TRBV19 and TRBJ1-5 gives the whole variable domain DGGITQSPKYLFRKEGQNVTLSCEQNLNHDAMYWYRQDPGQGLRLIYYSQIVNDFQKGDIAEGYSVSREKKESFPLTVTSAQKNPTAFYLCASSPDSYSNQPQHFGDGTRLSIL.

The rearrangement uses TRBV5-1 and TRBJ2-1; 11 bases are a match to TRBD2. The CDR3 covers 18 residues. The germline V gene encodes CDR1 SGHRS and CDR2 YFSETQ. The junction had 12 bases not matched to a gene; V was cut back by 0 bases and J by 7 bases. The chain's CDR3 is CASSLVINLAGGSNEQFF. In DNA, the CDR3 is TGCGCCAGCAGCTTGGTCATCAACTTAGCGGGAGGGTCAAATGAGCAGTTCTTC.

V and J are TRBV30 and TRBJ1-2; D might be TRBD1 (6 bases). The length of the CDR3 is 12 residues. Germline values: CDR1 GTSNPN, CDR2 SVGIG (reference sequence). V lost 2 bases and J 6 bases, leaving 10 bases between the germline ends. CDR3 nucleotide sequence: TGTGCCTGGAGTACGACAGGAGATGGCTACACCTTC. It encodes CAWSTTGDGYTF.

This clone was counted a few times. The V gene is TRBV5-4, the J gene TRBJ2-6; a weak D match, TRBD2 (6 bases). This CDR3 is 16 amino acids long. Trimming removed 4 bases from V and 0 bases from J, with 11 bases in between. Germline values: CDR1 SGHNT, CDR2 YYREEE (reference sequence). The CDR3 nucleotides read TGTGCCAGCAGCCGGGACTCGCGCTCTGGGGCCAACGTCCTGACTTTC. Protein sequence: CASSRDSRSGANVLTF.

The J gene is TRBJ1-4, the V gene TRBV18, with 7 bases fitting TRBD1. The germline V gene has CDR1 KGHSH and CDR2 LQKENI. With V trimmed by 3 bases and J by 7 bases, 2 bases remained unmatched. This CDR3 has 13 residues. As DNA, the CDR3 is TGTGCCAGCTCACCTGACAGGGCTGAAAAACTGTTTTTT. This gives the protein CASSPDRAEKLFF.

Here the CDR3 reads CASSFGTDHRGGETQYF. The CDR3 nucleotides are TGTGCCAGCAGCTTTGGGACCGATCACAGGGGGGGGGAGACCCAGTACTTC. The rearrangement joins TRBV5-5 to TRBJ2-5; a possible D gene is TRBD1 (8 bases). V lost 2 bases, J lost 5 bases, and 22 bases lay in between. Germline V CDR1 and CDR2: SGHKS, YYEKEE (reference sequence). CDR3 length: 17 amino acids. Together with reference TRBV5-5 and TRBJ2-5, the CDR3 gives the full variable domain: DAGVTQSPTHLIKTRGQQVTLRCSPISGHKSVSWYQQVLGQGPQFIFQYYEKEERGRGNFPDRFSARQFPNYSSELNVNALLLGDSALYLCASSFGTDHRGGETQYFGPGTRLLVL.